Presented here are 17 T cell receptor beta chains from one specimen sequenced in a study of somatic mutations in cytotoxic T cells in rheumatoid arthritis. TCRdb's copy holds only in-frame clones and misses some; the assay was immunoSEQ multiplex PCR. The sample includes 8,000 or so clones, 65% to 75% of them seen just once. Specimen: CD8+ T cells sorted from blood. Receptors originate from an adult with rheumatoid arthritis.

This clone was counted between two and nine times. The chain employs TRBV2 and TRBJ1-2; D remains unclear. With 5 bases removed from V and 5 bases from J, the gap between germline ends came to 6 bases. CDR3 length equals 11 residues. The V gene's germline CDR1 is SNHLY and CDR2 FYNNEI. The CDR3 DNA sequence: TGTGCCAGCAGTACGGGTTATGGCTACACCTTC. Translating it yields CASSTGYGYTF.

The CDR3, as DNA: TGTGCCAGCAGTGCGACAGGCTATGAAGAGACCCAGTACTTC. It yields the protein CASSATGYEETQYF. This chain joins TRBV2 and TRBJ2-5; TRBD1 is a possible D gene (6 bases). This CDR3 is 14 amino acids long. Germline V gives CDR1 SNHLY, CDR2 FYNNEI. V was shortened by 4 bases and J by 3 bases, with 12 bases between the two germline ends.

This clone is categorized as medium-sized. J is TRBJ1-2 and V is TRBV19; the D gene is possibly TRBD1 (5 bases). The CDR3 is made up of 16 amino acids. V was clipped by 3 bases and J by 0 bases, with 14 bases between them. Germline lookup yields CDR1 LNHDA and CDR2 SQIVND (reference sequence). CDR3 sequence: CASSIGGTFPNYGYTF. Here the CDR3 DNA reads TGTGCCAGTAGTATTGGGGGGACCTTTCCTAACTATGGCTACACCTTC.

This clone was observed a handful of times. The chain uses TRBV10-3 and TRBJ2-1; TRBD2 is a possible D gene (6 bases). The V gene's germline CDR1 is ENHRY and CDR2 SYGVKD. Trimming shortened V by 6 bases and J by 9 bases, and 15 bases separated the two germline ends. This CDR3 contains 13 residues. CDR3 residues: CAISDELAGEQFF. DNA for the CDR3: TGTGCCATCAGCGACGAACTAGCTGGTGAGCAGTTCTTC.

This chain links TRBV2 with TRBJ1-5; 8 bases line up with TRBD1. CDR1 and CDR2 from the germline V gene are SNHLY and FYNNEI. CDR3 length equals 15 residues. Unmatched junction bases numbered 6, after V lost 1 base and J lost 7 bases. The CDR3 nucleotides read TGTGCCAGCAGTGAAGGAAGGACAGGGAGCCAGCCCCAGCATTTT. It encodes CASSEGRTGSQPQHF.

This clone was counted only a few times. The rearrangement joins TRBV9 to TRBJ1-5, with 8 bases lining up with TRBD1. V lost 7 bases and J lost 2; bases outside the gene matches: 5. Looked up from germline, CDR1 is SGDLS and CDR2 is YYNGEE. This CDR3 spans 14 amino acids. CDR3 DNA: TGTGCCAGCTCTCAGACAGGGGGCAATCAGCCCCAGCATTTT. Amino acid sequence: CASSQTGGNQPQHF.

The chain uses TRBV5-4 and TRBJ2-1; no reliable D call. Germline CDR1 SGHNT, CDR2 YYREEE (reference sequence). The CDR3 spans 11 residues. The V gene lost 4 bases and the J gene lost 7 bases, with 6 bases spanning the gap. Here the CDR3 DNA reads TGTGCCAGCAGCCTATGGAATGAGCAGTTCTTC. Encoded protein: CASSLWNEQFF.

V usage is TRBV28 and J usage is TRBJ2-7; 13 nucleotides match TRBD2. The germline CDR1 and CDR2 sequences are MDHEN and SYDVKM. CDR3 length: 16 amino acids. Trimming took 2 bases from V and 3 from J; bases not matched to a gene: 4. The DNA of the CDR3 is TGTGCCAGCAGTTTACTACTAGCGGGAGGGGGCTACGAGCAGTACTTC. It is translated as CASSLLLAGGGYEQYF.

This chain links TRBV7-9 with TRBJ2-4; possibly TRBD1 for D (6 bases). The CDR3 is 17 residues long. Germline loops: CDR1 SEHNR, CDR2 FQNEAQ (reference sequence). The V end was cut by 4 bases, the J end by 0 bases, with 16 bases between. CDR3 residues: CASSSSTDRLAKNIQYF. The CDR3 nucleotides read TGTGCCAGCAGCTCCAGCACCGACAGGTTAGCCAAAAACATTCAGTACTTC.

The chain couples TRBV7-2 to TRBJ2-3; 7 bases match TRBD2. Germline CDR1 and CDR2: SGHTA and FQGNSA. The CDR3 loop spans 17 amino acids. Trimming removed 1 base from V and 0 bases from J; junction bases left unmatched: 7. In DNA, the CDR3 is TGTGCCAGCAGCTTAGTTGCGGGGGTAACTAGCACAGATACGCAGTATTTT. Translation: CASSLVAGVTSTDTQYF.

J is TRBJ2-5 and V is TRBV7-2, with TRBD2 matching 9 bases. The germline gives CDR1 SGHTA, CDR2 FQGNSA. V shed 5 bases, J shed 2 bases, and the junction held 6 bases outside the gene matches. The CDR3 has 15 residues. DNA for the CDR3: TGTGCCAGCAGCCCCCAGCGGGAGGTTCAAGAGACCCAGTACTTC. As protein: CASSPQREVQETQYF.

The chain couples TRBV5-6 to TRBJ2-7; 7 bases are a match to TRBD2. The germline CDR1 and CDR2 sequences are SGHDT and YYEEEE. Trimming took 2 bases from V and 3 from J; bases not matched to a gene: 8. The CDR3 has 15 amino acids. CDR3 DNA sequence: TGTGCCAGCAGCTTCGGTGGGGACTACATCTACGAGCAGTACTTC. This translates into CASSFGGDYIYEQYF.

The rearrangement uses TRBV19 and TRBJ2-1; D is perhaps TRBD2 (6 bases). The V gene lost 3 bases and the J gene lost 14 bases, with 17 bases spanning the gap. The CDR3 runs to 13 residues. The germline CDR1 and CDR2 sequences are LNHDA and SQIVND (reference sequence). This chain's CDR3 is CASSIDPSSAEFF. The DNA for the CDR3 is TGTGCCAGTAGTATTGATCCCTCTAGCGCTGAGTTCTTC.

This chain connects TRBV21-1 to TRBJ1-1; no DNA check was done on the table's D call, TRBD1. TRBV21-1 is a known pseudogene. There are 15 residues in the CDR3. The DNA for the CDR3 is TGTGCCAGCAGCGGGCGGACAGGGAGCGACACTGAAGCTTTCTTT. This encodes CASSGRTGSDTEAFF.

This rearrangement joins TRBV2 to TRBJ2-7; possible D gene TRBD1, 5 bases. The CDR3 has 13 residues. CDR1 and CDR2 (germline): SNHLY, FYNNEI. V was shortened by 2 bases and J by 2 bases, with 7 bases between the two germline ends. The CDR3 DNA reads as TGTGCCAGCAGTGAACAGGGTGCCTACGAGCAGTACTTC. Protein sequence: CASSEQGAYEQYF.

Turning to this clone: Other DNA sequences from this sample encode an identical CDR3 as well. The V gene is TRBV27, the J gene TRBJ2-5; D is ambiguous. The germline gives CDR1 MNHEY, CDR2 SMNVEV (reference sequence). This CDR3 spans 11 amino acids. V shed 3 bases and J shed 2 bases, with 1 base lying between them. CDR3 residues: CASSFQETQYF. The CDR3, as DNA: TGTGCCAGCAGTTTTCAAGAGACCCAGTACTTC.

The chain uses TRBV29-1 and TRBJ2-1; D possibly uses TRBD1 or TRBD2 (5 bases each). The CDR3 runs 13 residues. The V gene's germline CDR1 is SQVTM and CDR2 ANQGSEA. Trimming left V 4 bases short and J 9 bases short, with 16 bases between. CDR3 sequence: CSVGENWGSEQFF. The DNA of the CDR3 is TGCAGCGTTGGGGAGAATTGGGGGAGTGAGCAGTTCTTC.